This TCR beta chain originates from a study of CD8 T cell repertoires and HIV-1 epitope variants. Trimming at V came to 8 bases and at J to 2 bases, leaving 5 bases not matched to a gene. There are 14 residues in the CDR3. Per the germline V gene, CDR1 is MNHNS and CDR2 is SASEGT. Sequencing was performed with immunoSEQ multiplex PCR; in TCRdb, only in-frame clones are kept and a portion is missing. Altogether 80,000 to 95,000 clones are present, 74% being singletons, with the ten largest covering about a quarter. This clonotype was obtained from a male donor with HIV. The chain employs TRBV6-1 and TRBJ2-2, with 7 nucleotides matching TRBD1. The specimen was uncultured baseline CD8+ T cells from peripheral blood mononuclear cells (PBMCs). Here the CDR3 DNA reads TGTGCCAGCCGCGGACAGGTTAACACCGGGGAGCTGTTTTTT. This sequence encodes CASRGQVNTGELFF.